This note documents a single TCR beta chain sequence. Its antigen is undetermined. The CDR3 is made up of 16 amino acids. V was pared by 4 bases and J by 2 bases, with 7 bases of the junction left unmatched. Germline loops: CDR1 LNHNV, CDR2 YYDKDF (reference sequence). Sequencing was performed with immunoSEQ multiplex PCR; in TCRdb, only in-frame clones are kept and a portion is missing. The profile shows 70,000 or so clones, about 85% of them singletons. The data were taken from a study of OX40 agonist ivuxolimab in advanced cancers. Study at large: Three patients got partial responses; one had hepatocellular carcinoma and two had cutaneous melanoma. Whole-study findings and limits: Dosing at 0.1 to 3.0 mg/kg was accompanied by clonal expansion of CD4+ and CD8+ blood T cells by week 6. There were also nonresponders showing low normalized T-cell clonal expansion.

The chain has TRBV15 and TRBJ1-4; the match to TRBD1 covers 7 bases. The sequence came from an adult with an advanced solid tumor such as melanoma, head and neck, liver or kidney cancer. This specimen was CD4+ or CD8+ T cells sorted from blood, taken in a trial of the OX40 agonist ivuxolimab. The CDR3, as DNA: TGTGCCACCAGCAACCTGGGACAGCGTACTAATGAAAAACTGTTTTTT. Its translation is CATSNLGQRTNEKLFF.